Below, 17 T cell receptor beta chains from the same sample are listed, as sequenced in a study of T cells in Graves' hyperthyroidism and ophthalmopathy. RNA transcripts gave rise to amplified TCR beta CDR3 regions. HTBI primers were used for first-round RT-PCR of the TCR CDR3. TCRdb re-called the multiplex PCR reads with MiXCR, one entry per CDR3 protein. This sample has over 700,000 distinct CDR3 sequences, with 15% to 20% found just once. Sequenced input: blood. Receptors originate from a woman in her forties or fifties with Graves' hyperthyroidism that later progressed to Graves' ophthalmopathy.

This clonotype was counted many times. The rearrangement links TRBV3-1 to TRBJ2-5; D is unclear. The V and J ends lost 1 base and 4 bases respectively, with 4 bases between them. The CDR3 contains 12 residues. Germline lookup yields CDR1 LGHDT and CDR2 YNNKEL (reference sequence). The CDR3 loop reads CASSQGVETQYF. As DNA, the CDR3 is TGTGCCAGCAGCCAAGGGGTAGAGACCCAGTACTTC.

This sequence joins TRBV29-1 and TRBJ1-1, with 8 positions matching TRBD1. The germline V gene has CDR1 SQVTM and CDR2 ANQGSEA. The ends lost 0 bases at V and 5 bases at J; junction bases unmatched: 14. The CDR3 runs to 17 residues. CDR3 DNA: TGCAGCGTTGAAGATCAGGGCAGGGGGCAAATAGAAACTGAAGCTTTCTTT. Translated: CSVEDQGRGQIETEAFF.

This clonotype was observed a few times. The rearrangement uses TRBV20-1 and TRBJ2-7; D is possibly TRBD1 (6 bases). V was trimmed by 5 bases and J by 0 bases, leaving 14 bases between them. Germline V lookup: CDR1 DFQATT, CDR2 SNEGSKA (reference sequence). This CDR3 has 14 residues. The CDR3 sequence is CSADQDRSSYEQYF. CDR3 coding DNA: TGCAGTGCTGACCAAGACAGGAGCTCCTACGAGCAGTACTTC.

This clonotype was found a few times. The rearrangement joins TRBV29-1 to TRBJ2-2, with 7 bases matching TRBD1. With 5 bases clipped from V and 6 bases from J, the junction kept 0 bases outside the gene matches. The germline gives CDR1 SQVTM, CDR2 ANQGSEA. The CDR3 runs to 11 residues. The CDR3 loop reads CSVQGAGELFF. CDR3 in DNA: TGCAGCGTTCAGGGGGCCGGGGAGCTGTTTTTT.

This chain links TRBV9 with TRBJ1-4; unclear D gene. V was shortened by 3 bases and J by 7 bases, with 13 bases between the two germline ends. Germline values: CDR1 SGDLS, CDR2 YYNGEE. There are 14 residues in the CDR3. The CDR3 loop reads CASSGFVNSEKLFF. The CDR3 nucleotides are TGTGCCAGCAGCGGATTTGTAAATAGTGAAAAACTGTTTTTT.

In its sample, this clonotype was seen many times. The chain recombines TRBV12-3 or TRBV12-4 with TRBJ2-3; D is perhaps TRBD2 (7 bases). This CDR3 is 17 amino acids long. V shed 3 bases and J shed 2 bases, with 18 bases lying between them. The CDR3 is CASSLPGGGGFTDTQYF. The DNA of the CDR3 is TGTGCCAGCAGTTTGCCAGGTGGCGGGGGCTTCACAGATACGCAGTATTTT.

The rearrangement links TRBV12-3 or TRBV12-4 to TRBJ1-2; D gene unclear. V gave up 6 bases and J gave up 3 bases, with 14 bases separating them. The CDR3 covers 14 residues. CDR3 sequence (DNA): TGTGCCAGCAGGCTAGGATACCTTCACTATGGCTACACCTTC. The encoded protein is CASRLGYLHYGYTF.

The chain links TRBV6-1 to TRBJ1-2; D is unclear. Germline V lookup: CDR1 MNHNS, CDR2 SASEGT. The V end was cut by 9 bases, the J end by 2 bases, with 13 bases between. The CDR3 sequence is 13 residues long. The CDR3, as DNA: TGTGCCAGTGAGGGCCAGAGGAACTATGGCTACACCTTC. Protein sequence: CASEGQRNYGYTF.

Comments on this clonotype: Just one base apart from a much larger clone, this may be a read error. The chain carries TRBV6-2 or TRBV6-3 and TRBJ1-5, with TRBD1 as a possible D gene (5 bases). Germline V CDR1 and CDR2: MNHEY, SVGEGT. Trimming took off 5 bases at V and 7 bases at J, with 21 bases between the two ends. The CDR3 length is 16 residues. CDR3 protein: CASSVGTGTGNQPQHF. CDR3 in DNA: TGTGCCAGCAGTGTAGGAACAGGTACGGGGAACCAGCCCCAGCATTTT.

This clonotype was seen repeatedly, ten times or more. The chain recombines TRBV12-3 or TRBV12-4 with TRBJ1-1, with D maybe TRBD1 (5 bases). There are 13 residues in the CDR3. V lost 3 bases to trimming and J lost 3 bases, with 8 bases between them. The CDR3 DNA reads as TGTGCCAGCAGTTTGGACACCTACACTGAAGCTTTCTTT. It translates to CASSLDTYTEAFF.

This clonotype was observed many times. This rearrangement joins TRBV11-2 to TRBJ2-2; D remains ambiguous. The CDR3 is 11 amino acids. V dropped 8 bases and J dropped 5 bases, with 6 bases sitting between them. Germline CDR1 SGHAT, CDR2 FQNNGV. Here the CDR3 DNA reads TGTGCCAGCCTGCGGACCGGGGAGCTGTTTTTT. Translated: CASLRTGELFF.

This clonotype was counted at least ten times. The chain uses TRBV3-1 and TRBJ2-5, with a weak D call TRBD1 (7 bases). Germline CDR1 and CDR2: LGHDT and YNNKEL (reference sequence). This CDR3 contains 17 residues. V gave up 0 bases and J gave up 0 bases, with 14 bases separating them. CDR3: CASSQDGGTVYQETQYF. The CDR3 DNA follows: TGTGCCAGCAGCCAAGATGGGGGGACAGTGTACCAAGAGACCCAGTACTTC.

Remarks on this clonotype: A read error may explain this, as a much larger clone is one base away. The chain is built from TRBV30 and TRBJ2-5; D is unclear. Deletions cut 3 bases from V and 1 base from J, with 9 bases between. The CDR3 is 13 residues long. CDR1 is GTSNPN and CDR2 is SVGIG in the germline V gene (reference sequence). CDR3 in amino acids: CAWSWVLQETQYF. CDR3 bases: TGTGCCTGGAGCTGGGTCCTCCAAGAGACCCAGTACTTC.

This clonotype was seen ten or more times. The V and J genes are TRBV3-1 and TRBJ2-3; 8 bases align to TRBD1. V shed 2 bases, J shed 2 bases, and the junction held 6 bases outside the gene matches. Germline CDR1 reads LGHDT; CDR2 reads YNNKEL (reference sequence). The CDR3 is made up of 16 amino acids. CDR3 region: CASSQRLTGDTDTQYF. DNA of the CDR3: TGTGCCAGCAGCCAAAGATTGACAGGGGACACAGATACGCAGTATTTT.

This clonotype was recorded many times. The chain joins TRBV5-1 to TRBJ2-3; 7 nucleotides agree with TRBD2. CDR3 length equals 15 residues. The ends lost 0 bases at V and 3 bases at J; junction bases unmatched: 4. The germline V gene has CDR1 SGHRS and CDR2 YFSETQ. CDR3 nucleotides: TGCGCCAGCAGCTTGGTCGGGGGGAATACAGATACGCAGTATTTT. Protein sequence: CASSLVGGNTDTQYF.

V gene TRBV7-2 combines with J gene TRBJ1-5; D might be TRBD1 (5 bases). The CDR3 loop spans 15 amino acids. Trimming left V 5 bases short and J 1 base short, with 12 bases between. Germline-derived CDR1 and CDR2 are SGHTA and FQGNSA. CDR3 bases: TGTGCCAGCAGCCCCTGGACAAGGAGCAATCAGCCCCAGCATTTT. Translating it yields CASSPWTRSNQPQHF.

The chain combines TRBV7-8 with TRBJ1-6; D perhaps matches TRBD1 (6 bases). The V end lost 1 base, the J end lost 7 bases, and 14 bases lay between the germline ends. This CDR3 is built from 16 residues. Per germline, CDR1 SGHVS and CDR2 FQNEAQ. The CDR3 DNA reads as TGTGCCAGCAGCTTAGACGGGGGGCTTGTCAATTCACCCCTCCACTTT. Its protein product is CASSLDGGLVNSPLHF.